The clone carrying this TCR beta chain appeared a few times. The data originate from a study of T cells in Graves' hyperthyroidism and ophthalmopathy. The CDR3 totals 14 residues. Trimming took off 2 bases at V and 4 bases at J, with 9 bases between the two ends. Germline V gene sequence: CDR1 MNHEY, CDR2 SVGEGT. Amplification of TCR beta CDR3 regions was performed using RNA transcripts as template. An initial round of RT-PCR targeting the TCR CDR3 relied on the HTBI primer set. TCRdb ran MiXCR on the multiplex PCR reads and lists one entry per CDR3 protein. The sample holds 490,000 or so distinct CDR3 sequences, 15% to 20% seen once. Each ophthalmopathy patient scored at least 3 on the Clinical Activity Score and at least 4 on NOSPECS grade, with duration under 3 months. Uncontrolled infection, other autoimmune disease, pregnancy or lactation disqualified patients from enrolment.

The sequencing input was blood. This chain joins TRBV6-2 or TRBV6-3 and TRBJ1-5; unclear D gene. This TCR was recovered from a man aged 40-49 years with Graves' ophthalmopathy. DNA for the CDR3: TGTGCCAGCAGTTACGGATATGGGAATCAGCCCCAGCATTTT. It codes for CASSYGYGNQPQHF.